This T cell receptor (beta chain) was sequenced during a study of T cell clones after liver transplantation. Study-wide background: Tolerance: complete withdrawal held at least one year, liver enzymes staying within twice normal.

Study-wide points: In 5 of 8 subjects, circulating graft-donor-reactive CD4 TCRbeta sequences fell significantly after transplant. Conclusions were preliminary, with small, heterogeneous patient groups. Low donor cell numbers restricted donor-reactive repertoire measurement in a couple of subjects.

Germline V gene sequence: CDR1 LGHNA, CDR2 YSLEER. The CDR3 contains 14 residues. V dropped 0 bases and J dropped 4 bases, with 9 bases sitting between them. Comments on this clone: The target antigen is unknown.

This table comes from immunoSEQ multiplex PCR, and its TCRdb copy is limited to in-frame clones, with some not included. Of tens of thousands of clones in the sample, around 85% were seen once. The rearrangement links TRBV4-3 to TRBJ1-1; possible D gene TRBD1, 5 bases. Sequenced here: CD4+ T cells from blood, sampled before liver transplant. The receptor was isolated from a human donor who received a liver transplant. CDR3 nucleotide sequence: TGCGCCAGCAGCCAAGAGGGGGGGGGCACTGAAGCTTTCTTT. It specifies CASSQEGGGTEAFF.